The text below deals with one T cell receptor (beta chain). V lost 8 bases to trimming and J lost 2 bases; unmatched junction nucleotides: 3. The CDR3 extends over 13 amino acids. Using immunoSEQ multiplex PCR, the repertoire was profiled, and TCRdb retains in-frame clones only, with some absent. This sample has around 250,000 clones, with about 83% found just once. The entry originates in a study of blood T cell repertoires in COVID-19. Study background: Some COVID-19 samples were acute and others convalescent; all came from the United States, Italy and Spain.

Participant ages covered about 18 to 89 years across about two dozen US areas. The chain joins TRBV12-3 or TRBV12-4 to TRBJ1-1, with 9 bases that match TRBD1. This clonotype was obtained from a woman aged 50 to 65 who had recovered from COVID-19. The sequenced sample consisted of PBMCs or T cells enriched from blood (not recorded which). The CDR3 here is CASGDRDNTEAFF. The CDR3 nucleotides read TGTGCCAGCGGGGACAGGGATAACACTGAAGCTTTCTTT.